These 6 T cell receptor beta chains originate from one sample sequenced in a study of CD8+CD57+ T cells in acquired aplastic anemia. For CDR3 and TCR beta VDJ profiling, genomic DNA was the template used. TCRdb itself ran the reads through MiXCR, one entry per CDR3 protein. The sample shows fewer than 45,000 distinct CDR3 sequences, more than 75% of them seen only once. The source material was sorted CD4+, CD8+, or CD8+CD57+ T cells (not recorded which) from PBMCs. The receptors were gathered from a human donor in good health, serving as a control.

The V call is TRBV6-1, the J call TRBJ2-7; tentatively, D is TRBD1 or TRBD2 (5 bases each). Trimming pared 5 bases from V and 6 bases from J, leaving 14 bases between. This CDR3 has 13 amino acids. From germline, CDR1 is MNHNS and CDR2 SASEGT. In DNA, the CDR3 is TGTGCCAGCAGTCGGGACGGCCTCGTCGAGCAGTACTTC. Residues: CASSRDGLVEQYF.

V and J are TRBV4-1 and TRBJ2-7, with a tentative D call TRBD1 (6 bases). CDR1 is MGHRA, CDR2 YSYEKL, per germline. The CDR3 loop spans 14 amino acids. Trimming stripped 1 base from V and 6 bases from J, with 13 bases between. The CDR3 region is CASSQADRQAEQYF. CDR3 nucleotide sequence: TGCGCCAGCAGCCAAGCCGATCGACAGGCCGAGCAGTACTTC.

This clonotype appeared a single time. The chain recombines TRBV19 with TRBJ2-7, with D uncertain. The CDR3 covers 13 residues. The V end was cut by 0 bases, the J end by 2 bases, with 5 bases between. Germline V gene data show CDR1 as LNHDA and CDR2 as SQIVND (reference sequence). CDR3 region: CASSIEPAYEQYF. CDR3 nucleotide sequence: TGTGCCAGTAGTATAGAGCCGGCCTACGAGCAGTACTTC.

The chain joins TRBV2 to TRBJ2-5; maybe TRBD2 (6 bases). The germline gives CDR1 SNHLY, CDR2 FYNNEI. The CDR3 sequence is 12 residues long. V was cut by 6 bases and J by 7 bases, with 12 bases left in between. The CDR3 here is CASRGEAGTQYF. Here the CDR3 DNA reads TGTGCCAGCAGGGGGGAGGCTGGGACCCAGTACTTC.

The chain has TRBV24-1 and TRBJ1-2; 9 positions agree with TRBD1. The CDR3 has 15 residues. Trimming took 5 bases from V and 2 from J; bases not matched to a gene: 5. Per the germline V gene, CDR1 is KGHDR and CDR2 is SFDVKD. The CDR3 sequence is CATSGPGQGNYGYTF. CDR3 DNA: TGTGCCACCAGTGGTCCGGGACAGGGAAACTATGGCTACACCTTC.

This sequence joins TRBV2 and TRBJ2-7; 12 bases are shared with TRBD2. V was pared by 6 bases and J by 3 bases, with 3 bases of the junction left unmatched. The V gene's germline CDR1 is SNHLY and CDR2 FYNNEI. The CDR3 is 14 residues long. CDR3 nucleotide sequence: TGTGCCAGCAGACTAGCGGGGGGCTACTACGAGCAGTACTTC. It encodes CASRLAGGYYEQYF.